This TCR beta chain was observed in a study of glioma-infiltrating T cells (dated by TCRdb to the mid-2010s). General notes on the study: TCR alpha- and beta-chain repertoires were sequenced from glioma tissue, non-neoplastic brain tissue and matched peripheral blood mononuclear cells. To measure how far tissue and blood T-cell populations diverged, each tissue-infiltrating repertoire was compared against the peripheral blood repertoire of the same patient. The paired cohort was made up of three low-grade glioma patients, 7 to 9 primary glioblastoma patients and three non-glioma patients who contributed non-neoplastic brain tissue. Study-wide findings and limitations: Small numbers underpinned the group comparisons: eight or nine glioblastoma patients, three low-grade glioma patients and three non-neoplastic patients. VJ-independent divergence between tissue and blood was found to be below expectation in non-neoplastic patients but above expectation in all gliomas, particularly low-grade gliomas. Very few CDR3 sequences were found to be shared between tissue and blood, and this scarcity was attributed to high CDR3 diversity and limited sampling.

In this sample, this clonotype turned up a few times. Its antigen is still unknown. The record has no base qualities; no much larger clone is one base away. The iRepertoire nested amplicon-rescue multiplex PCR (arm-PCR) platform was used to amplify TCR alpha and beta CDR3 regions from RNA. The input for one-step reverse transcription and amplification was about 85-400 ng of tissue mRNA or PBMC total RNA. Following bead purification, Illumina adapters were added by a secondary multiplex PCR, and libraries between 200 and 400 bp were gel-purified. Internal 6-nucleotide barcodes were carried by the libraries and were used for demultiplexing. The libraries were sequenced on an Illumina MiSeq using 2x220 or 2x250 nucleotide paired-end reads. In the authors' own workflow: Paired reads were merged using FLASH 1.2.11 and were aligned to the GRCh37 human genome using BWA-MEM, after which TRA and TRB reads were extracted. For V and J assignment, an IMGT-derived reference of cassette sequences and CDR3 motifs that included pseudogenes was used. Reads were translated in three frames, and productive CDR3s were defined as those with a C...FGXG motif and no stop codons. A clonotype was defined as a unique combination of a V-J cassette pair and a CDR3 amino acid sequence. Hamming distance filtering was applied to reads, with thresholds set by the sequence error rate of each sample in mapped regions. The raw public data were reprocessed by TCRdb itself: fastp quality trimming at Q25, MiXCR clonotype calling, in-frame beta chains only. Every distinct CDR3 protein forms one entry, paired with its most common genes and DNA. In this record, the V and J calls reflect TCRdb's handling and not the investigators' own analysis. The sample data list about 130,000 distinct CDR3 sequences, and about 25% of these were observed just once. The ten largest clones represent 27% of the sample.

Its CDR3 holds 14 amino acids, cysteine through phenylalanine. CDR3 DNA is the only sequence kept; it has 42 bases, read in frame from the first base. The germline ends are 9 bases apart after V is trimmed by 3 bases and J by 2 bases. CDR1 SGHTA and CDR2 FQGNSA are derived from the germline V gene. The clonotype was recovered from a human donor with low-grade glioma or glioblastoma, undergoing nonglioma brain surgery, or in good health (not recorded which). The chain links TRBV7-2 with TRBJ2-3, with the identity of the D gene unclear. Sequenced input: glioma tissue, nonneoplastic brain tissue, or PBMCs (not recorded which). The CDR3 region has the sequence CASSLRPATDTQYF. Here is the DNA: TGTGCCAGCAGCTTGCGGCCAGCCACAGATACGCAGTATTTT.